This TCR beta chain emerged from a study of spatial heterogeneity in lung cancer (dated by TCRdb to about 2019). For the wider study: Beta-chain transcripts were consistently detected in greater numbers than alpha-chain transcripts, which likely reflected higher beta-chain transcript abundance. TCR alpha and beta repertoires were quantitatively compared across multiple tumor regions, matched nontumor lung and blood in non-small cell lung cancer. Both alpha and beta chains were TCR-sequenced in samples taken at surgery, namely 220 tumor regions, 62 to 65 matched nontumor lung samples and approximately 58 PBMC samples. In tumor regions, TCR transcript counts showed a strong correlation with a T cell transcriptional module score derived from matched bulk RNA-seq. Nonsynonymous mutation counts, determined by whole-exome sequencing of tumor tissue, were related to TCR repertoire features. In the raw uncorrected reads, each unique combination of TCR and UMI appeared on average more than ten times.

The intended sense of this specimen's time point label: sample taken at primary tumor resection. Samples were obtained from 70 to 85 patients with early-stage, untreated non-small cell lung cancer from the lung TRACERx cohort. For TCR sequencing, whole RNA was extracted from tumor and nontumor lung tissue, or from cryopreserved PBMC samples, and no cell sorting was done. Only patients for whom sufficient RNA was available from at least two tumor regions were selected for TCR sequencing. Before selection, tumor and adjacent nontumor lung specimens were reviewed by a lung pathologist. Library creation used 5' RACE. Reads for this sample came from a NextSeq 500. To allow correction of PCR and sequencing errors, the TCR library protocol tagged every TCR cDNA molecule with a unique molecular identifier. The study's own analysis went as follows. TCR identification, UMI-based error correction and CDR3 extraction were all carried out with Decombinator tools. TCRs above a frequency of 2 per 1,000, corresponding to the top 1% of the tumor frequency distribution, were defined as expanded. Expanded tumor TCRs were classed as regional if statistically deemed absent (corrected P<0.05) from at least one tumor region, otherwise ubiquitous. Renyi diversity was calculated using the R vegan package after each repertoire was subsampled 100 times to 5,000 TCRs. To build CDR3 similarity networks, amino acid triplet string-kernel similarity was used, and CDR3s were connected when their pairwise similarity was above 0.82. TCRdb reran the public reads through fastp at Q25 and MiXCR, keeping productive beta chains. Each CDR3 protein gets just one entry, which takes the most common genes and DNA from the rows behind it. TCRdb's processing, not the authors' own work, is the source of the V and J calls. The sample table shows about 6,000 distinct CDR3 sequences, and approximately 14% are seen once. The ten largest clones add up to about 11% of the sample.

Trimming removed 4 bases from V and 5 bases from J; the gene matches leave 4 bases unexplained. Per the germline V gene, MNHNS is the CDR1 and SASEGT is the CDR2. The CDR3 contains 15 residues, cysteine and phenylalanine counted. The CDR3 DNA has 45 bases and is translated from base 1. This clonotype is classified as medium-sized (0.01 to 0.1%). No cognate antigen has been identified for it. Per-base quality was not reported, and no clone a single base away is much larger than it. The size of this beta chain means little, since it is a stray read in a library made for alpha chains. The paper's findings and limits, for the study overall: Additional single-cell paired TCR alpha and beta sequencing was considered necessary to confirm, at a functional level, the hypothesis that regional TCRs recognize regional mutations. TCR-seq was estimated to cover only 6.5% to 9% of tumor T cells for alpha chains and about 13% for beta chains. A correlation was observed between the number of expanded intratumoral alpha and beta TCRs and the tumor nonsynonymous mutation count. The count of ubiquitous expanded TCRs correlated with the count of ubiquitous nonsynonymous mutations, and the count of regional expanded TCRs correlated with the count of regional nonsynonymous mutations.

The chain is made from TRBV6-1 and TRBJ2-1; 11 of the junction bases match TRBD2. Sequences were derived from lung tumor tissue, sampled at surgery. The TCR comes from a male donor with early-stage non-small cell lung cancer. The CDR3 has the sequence CASSVGLAENNEQFF. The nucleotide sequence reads TGTGCCAGCAGTGTGGGACTAGCGGAAAACAATGAGCAGTTCTTC.